This is a list of T cell receptor beta chains from one sample in a study of cytomegalovirus exposure and HLA in healthy donors. TCRdb's table, derived via immunoSEQ multiplex PCR, lists solely in-frame clones and lacks some. The table records about 130,000 clones, roughly nine tenths of them present only once. Sequenced sample: PBMCs. The receptor source for this set is a woman between 18 and 30 years old in good health and CMV-seronegative. Each CDR3 is given with its conserved first and last residue. A D gene is named only where the DNA matches it firmly. Rows give clone size only sometimes, using once, few, many, or a class for an expanded clone.

cdr3_aa cdr3_nt j_call clone_size v_call d_call
CASRTGEHQPQHF TGTGCCAGTAGGACAGGGGAACATCAGCCCCAGCATTTT TRBJ1-5 . TRBV19 TRBD1
CATSRDLVEDEKLFF TGTGCCACCAGCAGAGATCTGGTAGAGGATGAAAAACTGTTTTTT TRBJ1-4 . TRBV15 .
CASSVRDRSYEQYF TGTGCCAGCAGTGTCCGGGACAGATCCTACGAGCAGTACTTC TRBJ2-7 . TRBV6-1 TRBD1
CSVRTGIEQYF TGCAGCGTAAGGACAGGGATCGAGCAGTACTTC TRBJ2-7 . TRBV29-1 TRBD1
CASNDGTHYNEQFF TGTGCCAGCAACGACGGGACACACTACAATGAGCAGTTCTTC TRBJ2-1 . TRBV5-4 .
CASGLAGGPREQYF TGTGCCAGTGGACTAGCGGGAGGGCCGCGCGAGCAGTACTTC TRBJ2-7 . TRBV6-4 TRBD2
CASSSRASNTGELFF TGTGCCAGCAGCTCCAGGGCCTCGAACACCGGGGAGCTGTTTTTT TRBJ2-2 few TRBV7-4 .
CASSSGQGTYGYTF TGTGCCAGCAGTTCAGGACAGGGGACCTATGGCTACACCTTC TRBJ1-2 . TRBV28 TRBD1
CASSGTGTAVRKLFF TGTGCCAGCAGCGGGACCGGGACAGCCGTTCGTAAACTGTTTTTT TRBJ1-4 . TRBV9 TRBD1
CASSEGGLAKNIQYF TGTGCCAGCAGTGAAGGGGGGCTAGCCAAAAACATTCAGTACTTC TRBJ2-4 . TRBV2 .
CASSLTGVAYEQYF TGTGCCAGCAGTCTGACGGGGGTCGCCTACGAGCAGTACTTC TRBJ2-7 . TRBV2 .
CASSPPPCRHPTHHYGYTF TGCGCCAGCAGTCCACCCCCCTGTCGACACCCAACCCATCACTATGGCTACACCTTC TRBJ1-2 . TRBV23-1 .
CASTRTSGSHEQYF TGTGCCAGCACCAGGACTAGCGGGAGCCACGAGCAGTACTTC TRBJ2-7 . TRBV7-2 TRBD2
CASSLLPGETQYF TGTGCCAGCAGCCTCCTCCCAGGGGAGACCCAGTACTTC TRBJ2-5 . TRBV7-9 .
CASSSSGGTEAFF TGTGCCAGCAGCTCTTCGGGGGGCACTGAAGCTTTCTTT TRBJ1-1 few TRBV7-9 .